These 8 T cell receptor beta chains share one sample of origin, sequenced in a study of blood T cell repertoires in COVID-19. Sequencing used immunoSEQ multiplex PCR; TCRdb keeps in-frame clones, though not all of them. The table includes fewer than 150,000 clones, 70% to 85% detected once. The sample consisted of PBMCs or T cells enriched from blood (not recorded which). The origin of the receptors is a woman aged 18-29 years who had been exposed to COVID-19.

In regard to this clone: Additional DNA sequences in this sample encode the identical CDR3. The CDR3 coding sequence is TGTGCCAGCTCACCGGGACAGGACAATGAGCAGTTCTTC. This sequence encodes CASSPGQDNEQFF. The rearrangement uses TRBV18 and TRBJ2-1; TRBD1 aligns across 8 bases. Germline V lookup: CDR1 KGHSH, CDR2 LQKENI. There are 13 residues in the CDR3. V shed 3 bases and J 5 bases; nucleotides not matched to a gene: 0.

The rearrangement links TRBV3-1 (or the pseudogene TRBV3-2) to TRBJ1-3; 8 nucleotides align to TRBD1. The CDR3 is made up of 14 amino acids. Germline V gene lookup returns CDR1 LGHDT and CDR2 YNNKEL (reference sequence). V shed 4 bases and J 1 base; nucleotides not matched to a gene: 0. The CDR3 DNA is TGTGCCAGCAGCCGGGACAGGTCTGGAAACACCATATATTTT. Translating gives CASSRDRSGNTIYF.

V usage is TRBV28 and J usage is TRBJ1-2; 10 nucleotides match TRBD1. The CDR3 loop spans 15 amino acids. The V segment lost 5 bases and the J segment 14 bases; nucleotides outside the gene matches: 17. The germline CDR1 and CDR2 sequences are MDHEN and SYDVKM. CDR3 protein: CASSPRTPGQGWSTF. CDR3 in DNA: TGTGCCAGCAGTCCACGTACTCCGGGACAGGGGTGGTCGACCTTC.

This chain joins TRBV7-2 and TRBJ2-3; D is undetermined. V lost 6 bases and J 6 bases, leaving 10 bases between the germline ends. This CDR3 spans 12 amino acids. Germline V CDR1 and CDR2: SGHTA, FQGNSA. CDR3 nucleotides: TGTGCCAGCAGGGCACCATCGGATACGCAGTATTTT. As protein: CASRAPSDTQYF. Looking up the rest from reference TRBV7-2 and TRBJ2-3 gives the full variable domain: GAGVSQSPSNKVTEKGKDVELRCDPISGHTALYWYRQSLGQGLEFLIYFQGNSAPDKSGLPSDRFSAERTGGSVSTLTIQRTQQEDSAVYLCASRAPSDTQYFGPGTRLTVL.

This chain connects TRBV6-1 to TRBJ1-5; 8 positions match TRBD1. CDR1 and CDR2 (germline): MNHNS, SASEGT. The ends lost 3 bases at V and 2 bases at J; junction bases unmatched: 3. This CDR3 is built from 15 residues. CDR3 DNA: TGTGCCAGCAGTGAGATGACAGGGGGCAATCAGCCCCAGCATTTT. The encoded protein is CASSEMTGGNQPQHF.

This clone was observed a few times. J is TRBJ2-1 and V is TRBV2; maybe TRBD1 (5 bases). Trimming cost V 8 bases and J 3 bases, with 14 bases left between them. CDR1 SNHLY and CDR2 FYNNEI come from the germline V gene. The CDR3 totals 14 residues. CDR3 sequence: CASFWTSSYNEQFF. The DNA for the CDR3 is TGTGCCAGCTTTTGGACATCAAGCTACAATGAGCAGTTCTTC.

The V and J genes are TRBV4-1 and TRBJ1-1; D gene ambiguous. The germline gives CDR1 MGHRA, CDR2 YSYEKL. V lost 7 bases, J lost 0 bases, and 12 bases lay in between. The CDR3 spans 14 residues. This chain's CDR3 is CASTPSTMNTEAFF. Here the CDR3 DNA reads TGCGCCAGCACTCCCAGTACCATGAACACTGAAGCTTTCTTT.

This clone has more than one count but fewer than ten. The CDR3 here is CASKGGHPGYTF. The CDR3 region has the DNA TGTGCCAGCAAGGGCGGACACCCTGGCTACACCTTC. This sequence joins TRBV28 and TRBJ1-2, with a possible D match to TRBD1 (5 bases). Between the trimmed V and J ends, which lost 7 bases and 7 bases, there was a span of 13 bases. Germline V gene lookup returns CDR1 MDHEN and CDR2 SYDVKM. CDR3 size: 12 residues.